A single sample gave rise to the 11 T cell receptor beta chains below, sequenced in a study of T cell changes during pregnancy in multiple sclerosis. Using immunoSEQ multiplex PCR, the repertoire was profiled, and TCRdb retains in-frame clones only, with some absent. The sample yields 25,000 to 30,000 clones, 70% to 90% seen once. The sequenced sample was CD8+ T cells from peripheral blood mononuclear cells, obtained after pregnancy. The receptor set was obtained from a female donor with multiple sclerosis, enrolled in a pregnancy study.

The chain combines TRBV28 with TRBJ2-7, with 9 bases that match TRBD1. Per germline, CDR1 MDHEN and CDR2 SYDVKM. CDR3 length: 17 residues. Trimming at V came to 2 bases and at J to 1 base, leaving 9 bases not matched to a gene. Written as DNA, the CDR3 is TGTGCCAGCAGTTTAAACCCGGGACAGGGAGCTTCCTACGAGCAGTACTTC. Translation: CASSLNPGQGASYEQYF.

This rearrangement joins TRBV4-2 to TRBJ2-7, with 12 positions matching TRBD2. V was clipped by 1 base and J by 5 bases; unmatched bases: 6. Germline CDR1 and CDR2: LGHNA and YNFKEQ. The CDR3 extends over 16 amino acids. CDR3: CASSQAETSGSNEQYF. DNA of the CDR3: TGTGCCAGCAGCCAAGCCGAGACTAGCGGGAGCAACGAGCAGTACTTC.

The chain joins TRBV7-9 to TRBJ2-3; 10 nucleotides line up with TRBD2. V shed 0 bases, J shed 3 bases, and the junction held 9 bases outside the gene matches. CDR3 length: 18 amino acids. The V gene's germline CDR1 is SEHNR and CDR2 FQNEAQ (reference sequence). The CDR3 spells CASSLATGLAGATDTQYF. Written as DNA, the CDR3 is TGTGCCAGCAGCTTAGCGACGGGGCTAGCGGGAGCAACAGATACGCAGTATTTT.

This chain uses TRBV14 with TRBJ1-2; D ambiguous. CDR3 length equals 13 residues. From germline, CDR1 is SGHDN and CDR2 FVKESK. Trimming removed 6 bases from V and 2 bases from J, with 10 bases in between. CDR3 residues: CASRLTGNYGYTF. The CDR3 DNA follows: TGTGCCAGCAGGCTCACGGGGAACTATGGCTACACCTTC.

The chain couples TRBV19 to TRBJ2-3; tentative D call: TRBD1 (6 bases). Between the trimmed V and J ends, which lost 4 bases and 2 bases, there was a span of 7 bases. This CDR3 spans 13 amino acids. The germline CDR1 and CDR2 sequences are LNHDA and SQIVND (reference sequence). This CDR3 is CASSNRATDTQYF. The CDR3 DNA reads TGTGCCAGTAGTAACAGGGCCACAGATACGCAGTATTTT.

This chain uses TRBV27 with TRBJ2-5; D not resolved. With 5 bases removed from V and 4 bases from J, the gap between germline ends came to 11 bases. The CDR3 is 13 amino acids. CDR1 is MNHEY, CDR2 SMNVEV, per germline (reference sequence). CDR3 sequence (DNA): TGTGCCAGCAGTCCACATTTTTTAGAGACCCAGTACTTC. It specifies CASSPHFLETQYF.

DNA for the CDR3: TGCGCCAGCAGCTTGCGGGGAGGGAGCTACGAGCAGTACTTC. Residues: CASSLRGGSYEQYF. The rearrangement joins TRBV5-1 to TRBJ2-7, with 7 nucleotides matching TRBD2. Looked up from germline, CDR1 is SGHRS and CDR2 is YFSETQ. V dropped 1 base and J dropped 3; count of bases not matched to a gene: 4. CDR3 length equals 14 residues.

V usage is TRBV6-5 and J usage is TRBJ2-1, with D possibly being TRBD1 (6 bases). In germline, CDR1 is MNHEY, CDR2 SVGAGI. Between the trimmed V and J ends, which lost 0 bases and 6 bases, there was a span of 12 bases. The CDR3 contains 15 residues. This chain's CDR3 is CASSYSWTVPNEQFF. CDR3 DNA sequence: TGTGCCAGCAGTTACTCATGGACAGTTCCCAATGAGCAGTTCTTC.

Here the CDR3 DNA reads TGTGCCAGCAGCTTCTTGGACAGCCCCTATGGCTACACCTTC. As protein: CASSFLDSPYGYTF. This chain connects TRBV7-2 to TRBJ1-2; D is perhaps TRBD1 (6 bases). With 3 bases removed from V and 4 bases from J, the gap between germline ends came to 12 bases. CDR3 length: 14 residues. The germline V gene has CDR1 SGHTA and CDR2 FQGNSA.

The rearrangement uses TRBV7-9 and TRBJ2-1; 12 positions match TRBD2. The CDR3 has 18 amino acids. The V gene end was trimmed by 5 bases and the J gene end by 6 bases; junction bases not matched to a gene: 14. Germline V gene lookup returns CDR1 SEHNR and CDR2 FQNEAQ (reference sequence). DNA for the CDR3: TGTGCCAGCAGCCCTTCCGGGACTAGCGGGCGCAGCTTCAATGAGCAGTTCTTC. This translates into CASSPSGTSGRSFNEQFF. Filled out from reference TRBV7-9 and TRBJ2-1, the complete variable domain reads DTGVSQNPRHKITKRGQNVTFRCDPISEHNRLYWYRQTLGQGPEFLTYFQNEAQLEKSRLLSDRFSAERPKGSFSTLEIQRTEQGDSAMYLCASSPSGTSGRSFNEQFFGPGTRLTVL.

The chain employs TRBV6-6 and TRBJ2-3; 10 bases are shared with TRBD2. With V trimmed by 7 bases and J by 2 bases, 9 bases remained unmatched. Per the germline V gene, CDR1 is MNHNY and CDR2 is SVGAGI (reference sequence). This CDR3 comprises 16 residues. This CDR3 reads CASTTPGLALTDTQYF. The CDR3 DNA reads as TGTGCCAGCACCACACCGGGACTAGCGCTCACAGATACGCAGTATTTT.